A selection of T cell receptor beta chains follows, all from one sample in a study of T-cell reconstitution after alpha-beta-depleted transplantation in children. Using its own MiXCR run on the PCR reads, TCRdb lists one record per CDR3 protein. The table lists a few hundred thousand distinct CDR3 sequences, 10% to 15% of them singletons. This sample comprised PBMCs, mostly from graft donor cells, obtained 360 days after TCRalphabeta/CD19-depleted stem cell transplant. The receptors were gathered from a male patient between 5 and 17 years old who had a stem cell transplant for acute myeloid leukemia, so the T cells may come from the graft donor. CDR3s include the opening cysteine and the closing phenylalanine or tryptophan. Rows give clone size only sometimes, using once, few, many, or a class for an expanded clone.

TRBJ2-1	TRBV5-1	many	CASSLPSSYNEQFF
TRBJ2-3	TRBV11-2	many	CASSLGTGGSTDTQYF
TRBJ1-4	TRBV12-3/TRBV12-4	few	CASSPPMTGINEKLFF
TRBJ2-7	TRBV4-3	-	CASSQDSYSGSEQYF
TRBJ2-1	TRBV10-3	many	CAISVLAGQNEQFF
TRBJ2-7	TRBV19	-	CASSGLAYEQYF
TRBJ1-1	TRBV20-1	few	CSARRDRGNGRAEAFF
TRBJ2-3	TRBV2	-	CASRGLTDTQYF
TRBJ2-3	TRBV29-1	-	CSGGGTDTQYF
TRBJ2-7	TRBV20-1	few	CSADDSYEQYF
TRBJ2-2	TRBV6-5	-	CASSYLSGRATGELFF
TRBJ2-2	TRBV5-1	few	CASSLLIIAGLSAGELFF
TRBJ2-7	TRBV3-1	once	CASSPALIRDYEQYF
TRBJ2-7	TRBV29-1	few	CSVPLAGYREQYF
TRBJ2-1	TRBV12-3/TRBV12-4	few	CASSFDTSGGTYNEQFF
TRBJ2-7	TRBV28	-	CASRKFYEQYF
TRBJ2-7	TRBV27	few	CASSDRDSSSYEQYF
TRBJ2-3	TRBV20-1	-	CSAPGQASTDTQYF
TRBJ2-5	TRBV5-1	-	CASSLVGAGAETQYF
TRBJ2-3	TRBV19	few	CASRRGPLEADTQYF
TRBJ2-7	TRBV18	few	CASSPRKLATEYEQYF
TRBJ2-7	TRBV20-1	many	CSARDLPEQYF
TRBJ2-7	TRBV7-2	-	CASSLALTSGFSYEQYF
TRBJ2-7	TRBV5-1	few	CASSLVNRGYVYEQYF
TRBJ2-4	TRBV6-1	few	CATGIGSKNIQYF
TRBJ2-5	TRBV7-2	-	CASSASGETQYF
TRBJ2-1	TRBV11-3	many	CASSSGTSGMDEQFF
TRBJ2-1	TRBV12-3/TRBV12-4	many	CASSFEAGGPWEQFF
TRBJ2-5	TRBV4-2	-	CASSQGQGLGTQYF
TRBJ2-7	TRBV20-1	few	CSAILAGVDEQYF
TRBJ2-1	TRBV28	-	CASSILAGGPLIPNEQFF
TRBJ1-2	TRBV6-5	few	CASSYSTGRGNYGYTF
TRBJ2-1	TRBV10-3	-	CAISPALNSAYNEQFF
TRBJ2-7	TRBV20-1	few	CSAREVRLVISEQYF
TRBJ2-6	TRBV20-1	-	CSARDHRGQTGANVLTF